These 22 T cell receptor beta chains were sequenced from one sample in a study of cytomegalovirus exposure and HLA in healthy donors. The PCR contained 60 Vbeta and 13 Jbeta primers. Data came from immunoSEQ multiplex PCR; TCRdb stores just in-frame clones and leaves some out. The sample lists 110,000 or so clones; more than 70% were seen once. Source material: PBMCs. The receptors stem from a man over 45 in good health and CMV-seropositive.

The chain is built from TRBV5-1 and TRBJ2-1; 8 bases agree with TRBD2. The CDR3 runs to 13 residues. Losses at the gene ends were 5 bases for V and 8 bases for J; bases not matched to a gene: 6. CDR1 SGHRS and CDR2 YFSETQ come from the germline V gene. The CDR3 nucleotides read TGCGCCAGCAGTTGGCTAGCGGGCTATGAGCAGTTCTTC. It is translated as CASSWLAGYEQFF.

This sequence joins TRBV7-2 and TRBJ2-7, with 10 bases lining up with TRBD1. Looked up from germline, CDR1 is SGHTA and CDR2 is FQGNSA. CDR3 length equals 14 residues. J lost 6 bases, V lost 4 bases, and 6 bases had no gene match. As DNA, the CDR3 is TGTGCCAGCAGCTCGACAGGGGGCTCGGGCGAGCAGTACTTC. Its translation is CASSSTGGSGEQYF.

The rearrangement links TRBV7-2 to TRBJ2-1, with 9 bases lining up with TRBD2. The trim removed 2 bases at V and 5 bases at J, leaving 4 bases unmatched. CDR3 length equals 15 residues. The V gene's germline CDR1 is SGHTA and CDR2 FQGNSA. Here the CDR3 reads CASSLPTSGNNEQFF. The CDR3 DNA reads as TGTGCCAGCAGCTTACCGACTAGCGGTAACAATGAGCAGTTCTTC.

The J gene is TRBJ1-5, the V gene TRBV7-8; D is perhaps TRBD1 (6 bases). V shed 1 base and J shed 6 bases, with 10 bases lying between them. The CDR3 spans 14 residues. Germline-derived CDR1 and CDR2 are SGHVS and FQNEAQ. The DNA of the CDR3 is TGTGCCAGCAGCTTAGATAGGGGGGGTCAGCCCCAGCATTTT. Its translation: CASSLDRGGQPQHF.

This clone showed up just a few times. The gene calls are TRBV28 and TRBJ2-7; D not certain. CDR1 and CDR2 from the germline V gene are MDHEN and SYDVKM. This CDR3 is 11 amino acids long. V lost 6 bases, J lost 2 bases, and 5 bases lay in between. In DNA, the CDR3 is TGTGCCAGCAGCCACACCTACGAGCAGTACTTC. It codes for CASSHTYEQYF.

J is TRBJ2-7 and V is TRBV7-9; 8 bases map to TRBD1. The CDR3 spans 14 residues. V lost 5 bases and J lost 7; bases outside the gene matches: 10. Germline V CDR1 and CDR2: SEHNR, FQNEAQ (reference sequence). CDR3 sequence: CASSPLGDRGEQYF. As DNA, the CDR3 is TGTGCCAGCAGCCCGCTCGGAGACAGGGGAGAGCAGTACTTC. The complete variable domain, with remaining parts taken from reference TRBV7-9 and TRBJ2-7, reads DTGVSQNPRHKITKRGQNVTFRCDPISEHNRLYWYRQTLGQGPEFLTYFQNEAQLEKSRLLSDRFSAERPKGSFSTLEIQRTEQGDSAMYLCASSPLGDRGEQYFGPGTRLTVT.

This chain joins TRBV7-6 and TRBJ2-5; a weak D match, TRBD2 (5 bases). Trimming pared 1 base from V and 2 bases from J, leaving 11 bases between. Germline assignment: CDR1 SGHVS and CDR2 FNYEAQ. CDR3 length equals 15 residues. The CDR3 DNA is TGTGCCAGCAGCTTAGTGGGCCGAGGGCAAGAGACCCAGTACTTC. Translated, it gives CASSLVGRGQETQYF. Full variable domain (rest looked up from reference TRBV7-6 and TRBJ2-5): GAGVSQSPRYKVTKRGQDVALRCDPISGHVSLYWYRQALGQGPEFLTYFNYEAQQDKSGLPNDRFSAERPEGSISTLTIQRTEQRDSAMYRCASSLVGRGQETQYFGPGTRLLVL.

This chain links TRBV14 with TRBJ2-7, with a tentative D call TRBD1 (6 bases). Germline CDR1 and CDR2: SGHDN and FVKESK. This CDR3 contains 12 residues. V was shortened by 5 bases and J by 5 bases, with 10 bases between the two germline ends. CDR3 in amino acids: CASSTRTDEQYF. DNA of the CDR3: TGTGCCAGCAGCACACGGACAGACGAGCAGTACTTC.

Only a few counts were recorded for this clone. The chain has TRBV18 and TRBJ1-2; a weak D match, TRBD1 (6 bases). The CDR3 length is 16 residues. Germline-derived CDR1 and CDR2 are KGHSH and LQKENI. Trimming shortened V by 0 bases and J by 1 base, and 12 bases separated the two germline ends. CDR3 sequence (DNA): TGTGCCAGCTCACCACCGACGGGGGGCCTTAACTATGGCTACACCTTC. It encodes CASSPPTGGLNYGYTF.

V usage is TRBV6-5 and J usage is TRBJ2-7; D is perhaps TRBD2 (5 bases). Germline V gene data show CDR1 as MNHEY and CDR2 as SVGAGI. The CDR3 has 13 residues. Deletions cut 4 bases from V and 2 bases from J, with 9 bases between. CDR3 sequence: CASSLRGTYEQYF. The CDR3 coding sequence is TGTGCCAGCAGTTTACGGGGAACCTACGAGCAGTACTTC.

This clone occurred a few times. V gene TRBV10-3 combines with J gene TRBJ2-7, with 11 bases matching TRBD2. CDR3 length: 15 residues. Per germline, CDR1 ENHRY and CDR2 SYGVKD. The V gene end was trimmed by 3 bases and the J gene end by 0 bases; junction bases not matched to a gene: 1. The CDR3 bases are TGTGCCATCAGTGATCTAGCGGGAGGCTCCTACGAGCAGTACTTC. Translating it yields CAISDLAGGSYEQYF.

The gene calls are TRBV27 and TRBJ2-3; 7 bases align to TRBD2. V was clipped by 6 bases and J by 0 bases; unmatched bases: 12. The CDR3 is 17 residues long. Per the germline V gene, CDR1 is MNHEY and CDR2 is SMNVEV (reference sequence). CDR3 residues: CASRRKNGRKSTDTQYF. In nucleotides, the CDR3 is TGTGCCAGCAGAAGGAAGAACGGGAGGAAAAGCACAGATACGCAGTATTTT.

J is TRBJ2-7 and V is TRBV7-2; possible D gene TRBD1, 5 bases. Germline CDR1 is SGHTA and CDR2 is FQGNSA. Deletions cut 1 base from V and 4 bases from J, with 11 bases between. The CDR3 covers 14 residues. The chain's CDR3 is CASSLGLTAYEQYF. The CDR3 region has the DNA TGTGCCAGCAGCTTAGGGCTGACAGCTTACGAGCAGTACTTC. Filled out from reference TRBV7-2 and TRBJ2-7, the complete variable domain reads GAGVSQSPSNKVTEKGKDVELRCDPISGHTALYWYRQSLGQGLEFLIYFQGNSAPDKSGLPSDRFSAERTGGSVSTLTIQRTQQEDSAVYLCASSLGLTAYEQYFGPGTRLTVT.

This clone turned up a few times. J is TRBJ2-7 and V is TRBV7-2; TRBD1 matches at 10 bases. Germline V gives CDR1 SGHTA, CDR2 FQGNSA. Germline trimming cut 3 bases from V and 6 bases from J; bases unmatched to any gene: 8. This CDR3 is 15 amino acids long. CDR3 region: CASSFSGTGVVEQYF. CDR3 nucleotides: TGTGCCAGCAGCTTTTCCGGGACAGGGGTGGTCGAGCAGTACTTC.

The chain combines TRBV7-2 with TRBJ1-2, with D unresolved. The CDR3 contains 13 residues. Germline CDR1 and CDR2: SGHTA and FQGNSA. V was clipped by 3 bases and J by 12 bases, with 17 bases between them. The CDR3 DNA sequence: TGTGCCAGCAGCTTTTATAGTCGAGTGGGCGACACCTTC. It translates to CASSFYSRVGDTF.

As to this clone: One end of the junction fails to match germline, which may point to a read error. This chain uses TRBV7-9 with TRBJ1-1; 9 positions agree with TRBD1. The CDR3 is made up of 14 amino acids. From germline, CDR1 is SEHNR and CDR2 FQNEAQ (reference sequence). The DNA of the CDR3 is TGTGCCAGCAGCTTAGCAGACAGGGGGACTGGAGCTTTCTTT. This gives the protein CASSLADRGTGAFF.

This clone was detected once. The CDR3 DNA reads as TGTGCCAGCAGTGCCGGGAGGAACACTGAAGCTTTCTTT. It yields the protein CASSAGRNTEAFF. V usage is TRBV6-4 and J usage is TRBJ1-1; no clear D. In germline, CDR1 is MRHNA, CDR2 SNTAGT. This CDR3 is built from 13 residues. V was cut by 4 bases and J by 1 base, with 7 bases left in between.

The chain links TRBV5-1 to TRBJ1-5; D not resolved. Germline values: CDR1 SGHRS, CDR2 YFSETQ. The CDR3 spans 18 residues. The V end lost 10 bases, the J end lost 0 bases, and 26 bases lay between the germline ends. DNA of the CDR3: TGCGCCGGCCTTTATCGGGCCTCTCGACTAGATAGCAATCAGCCCCAGCATTTT. It encodes CAGLYRASRLDSNQPQHF.

V gene TRBV18 combines with J gene TRBJ2-4; D might be TRBD2 (7 bases). Trimming pared 1 base from V and 2 bases from J, leaving 15 bases between. Looked up from germline, CDR1 is KGHSH and CDR2 is LQKENI. The CDR3 sequence is 17 residues long. The CDR3 region is CASSPLGGGITKNIQYF. The DNA of the CDR3 is TGTGCCAGCTCACCACTTGGGGGGGGCATTACCAAAAACATTCAGTACTTC. The entire variable domain, with the rest obtained from reference TRBV18 and TRBJ2-4, is as follows: NAGVMQNPRHLVRRRGQEARLRCSPMKGHSHVYWYRQLPEEGLKFMVYLQKENIIDESGMPKERFSAEFPKEGPSILRIQQVVRGDSAAYFCASSPLGGGITKNIQYFGAGTRLSVL.

This clone was recorded once. The CDR3 bases are TGTGCCAGCAGCTCAACGCAACAGGGAGTAGAGACCCAGTACTTC. Protein sequence: CASSSTQQGVETQYF. The chain employs TRBV7-8 and TRBJ2-5, with D possibly TRBD1 on 6 matching bases. Germline V gene data show CDR1 as SGHVS and CDR2 as FQNEAQ. CDR3 size: 15 residues. Deletions cut 4 bases from V and 4 bases from J, with 16 bases between.

As regards this clone: A junction end diverges from the germline sequence, so it may reflect a read error. The V gene is TRBV15, the J gene TRBJ1-5; D remains ambiguous. Per germline, CDR1 LNHNV and CDR2 YYDKDF (reference sequence). This CDR3 has 15 residues. CDR3 region: CATSRGTDLGQPRHF. The CDR3 DNA is TGTGCCACCAGCAGAGGGACGGACTTAGGGCAGCCCCGGCATTTT. The complete variable domain, with remaining parts taken from reference TRBV15 and TRBJ1-5, reads DAMVIQNPRYQVTQFGKPVTLSCSQTLNHNVMYWYQQKSSQAPKLLFHYYDKDFNNEADTPDNFQSRRPNTSFCFLDIRSPGLGDTAMYLCATSRGTDLGQPRHFGDGTRLSIL.

The rearrangement uses TRBV5-1 and TRBJ2-3; D is uncertain. V lost 0 bases to trimming and J lost 0 bases, with 5 bases between them. This CDR3 spans 14 amino acids. CDR1 SGHRS and CDR2 YFSETQ come from the germline V gene. The CDR3 region is CASSLGRSTDTQYF. For the CDR3, the DNA is TGCGCCAGCAGCTTGGGGCGGAGCACAGATACGCAGTATTTT.